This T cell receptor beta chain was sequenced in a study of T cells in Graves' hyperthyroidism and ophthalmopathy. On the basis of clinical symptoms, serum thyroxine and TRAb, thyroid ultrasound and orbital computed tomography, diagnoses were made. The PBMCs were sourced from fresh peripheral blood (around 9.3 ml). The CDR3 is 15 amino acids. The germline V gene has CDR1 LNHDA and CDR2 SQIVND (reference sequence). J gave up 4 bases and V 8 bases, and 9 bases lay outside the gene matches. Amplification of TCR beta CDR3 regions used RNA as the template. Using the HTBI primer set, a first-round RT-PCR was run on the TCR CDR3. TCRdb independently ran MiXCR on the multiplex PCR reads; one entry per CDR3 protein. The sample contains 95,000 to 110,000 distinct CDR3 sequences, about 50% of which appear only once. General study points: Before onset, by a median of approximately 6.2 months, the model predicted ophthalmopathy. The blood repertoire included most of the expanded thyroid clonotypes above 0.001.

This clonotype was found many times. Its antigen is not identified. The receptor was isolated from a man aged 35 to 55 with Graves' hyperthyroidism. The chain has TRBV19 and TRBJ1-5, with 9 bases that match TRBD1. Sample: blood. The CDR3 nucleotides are TGTGCCAGTGCTCTAGAGGACAGGGGTAATCAGCCCCAGCATTTT. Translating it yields CASALEDRGNQPQHF.